What follows are 8 T cell receptor beta chains derived from one specimen sequenced in a study of cytomegalovirus exposure and HLA in healthy donors (dated by TCRdb to about 2017). The library was made by the immunoSEQ multiplex PCR assay. For the multiplex PCR, a mixture combining 60 forward primers for TCR Vbeta segments and 13 reverse primers for TCR Jbeta segments was used. TCRdb took this table from immuneACCESS and kept in-frame rearrangements with V and J called. Such tables lack part of the clones; where checked against another copy, unresolved V genes explain under half of the gap, and the rest is unexplained. In all, the sample holds roughly 150,000 clones, and around 75% of those were seen once. The top ten constitute approximately 10% of the sample. Sequences were obtained from PBMCs. The receptors stem from a man between 18 and 35 years old in good health and CMV-seropositive.

The V and J genes are TRBV5-4 and TRBJ2-1, with 7 bases that match TRBD2. The CDR3 loop spans 20 amino acids. Trimming removed 2 bases from V and 9 bases from J; junction bases left unmatched: 26. The germline V gene has CDR1 SGHNT and CDR2 YYREEE (reference sequence). CDR3 sequence reads: CASSLSYGYLAGAIDGEQFF. The DNA for the CDR3 is TGTGCCAGCAGCTTAAGCTATGGGTACTTGGCGGGAGCAATAGACGGTGAGCAGTTCTTC.

This clone was seen once. The chain employs TRBV5-4 and TRBJ2-7; possibly TRBD2 for D (6 bases). Germline loops: CDR1 SGHNT, CDR2 YYREEE (reference sequence). The CDR3 has 13 residues. The V end was cut by 1 base, the J end by 6 bases, with 11 bases between. CDR3 in amino acids: CASSLSLGSEQYF. The CDR3 DNA reads TGTGCCAGCAGCTTGTCCCTCGGGAGCGAGCAGTACTTC.

Written as DNA, the CDR3 is TGCAGTGCAGCAAGGGGGCATCTGTGGTACTTC. Translated, it gives CSAARGHLWYF. The chain recombines TRBV20-1 with TRBJ2-7, with 7 bases that match TRBD1. The CDR3 has 11 residues. The germline V gene has CDR1 DFQATT and CDR2 SNEGSKA (reference sequence). The junction had 11 bases not matched to a gene; V was cut back by 6 bases and J by 12 bases.

This chain connects TRBV15 to TRBJ2-1, with 7 bases lining up with TRBD1. The CDR3 sequence is 16 residues long. Germline V gives CDR1 LNHNV, CDR2 YYDKDF (reference sequence). The V segment lost 2 bases and the J segment 4 bases; nucleotides outside the gene matches: 8. As DNA, the CDR3 is TGTGCCACCAGCAGAAGCCGGGACAGATATTACAATGAGCAGTTCTTC. As protein: CATSRSRDRYYNEQFF.

The V and J genes are TRBV29-1 and TRBJ1-1; D perhaps matches TRBD1 (5 bases). The CDR3 is made up of 12 amino acids. The V end lost 0 bases, the J end lost 6 bases, and 8 bases lay between the germline ends. The germline V gene has CDR1 SQVTM and CDR2 ANQGSEA. In DNA, the CDR3 is TGCAGCGTTGAAGATTGGGGCGCTGAAGCTTTCTTT. It encodes CSVEDWGAEAFF.

In its sample, this clone was seen a few times. The chain has TRBV7-2 and TRBJ2-7; 8 positions agree with TRBD1. This CDR3 spans 14 amino acids. The ends lost 6 bases at V and 0 bases at J; junction bases unmatched: 4. The germline V gene has CDR1 SGHTA and CDR2 FQGNSA. The CDR3 bases are TGTGCCAGCAGGAAAGACAGGGGCTCCTACGAGCAGTACTTC. Encoded protein: CASRKDRGSYEQYF.

The chain has TRBV29-1 and TRBJ2-1, with 9 nucleotides matching TRBD2. V lost 2 bases and J lost 6; bases outside the gene matches: 8. The CDR3 is 15 amino acids. CDR1 and CDR2 (germline): SQVTM, ANQGSEA. The CDR3 loop reads CSVEPSAGGTNEQFF. CDR3 nucleotides: TGCAGCGTTGAACCGTCCGCGGGAGGGACCAATGAGCAGTTCTTC.

This clone was counted once. The CDR3 sequence: CASSFQRGTDNEQFF. The CDR3 bases are TGCGCCAGCAGCTTCCAACGCGGGACCGACAATGAGCAGTTCTTC. The chain joins TRBV5-1 to TRBJ2-1, with D tentatively TRBD2 (6 bases). The CDR3 is 15 residues long. CDR1 and CDR2 (germline): SGHRS, YFSETQ. The V end lost 2 bases, the J end lost 5 bases, and 14 bases lay between the germline ends.